The entry below gives a single TCR beta chain sequence along with its context. Its specificity is not known. After removal of 3 bases from V and 5 bases from J, the junction contained 3 bases not matched to a gene. This CDR3 region has 12 residues. CDR1 and CDR2 from the germline V gene are SQVTM and ANQGSEA. These data belong to a study of identifying expanded T cells in peripheral blood. Whole-study results and caveats: Approximately 2-week clone count variance significantly increased as total template count grew.

No infections or other immune events were documented during collection. Clones were read by immunoSEQ multiplex PCR, and TCRdb kept only the in-frame ones, dropping some. The table shows approximately 90,000 clones, with roughly 85% occurring only once. The rearrangement joins TRBV29-1 to TRBJ1-1; TRBD1 aligns across 7 bases. The sequenced sample consisted of blood. This TCR came from a person aged 18 to 69 in good health. The CDR3 reads CSVERGQTEAFF. Written as DNA, the CDR3 is TGCAGCGTTGAGAGGGGGCAAACTGAAGCTTTCTTT.